The rows below give T cell receptor beta chains drawn from one sample of a study of T cell responses to AZD1222 COVID-19 vaccine. The assay was immunoSEQ multiplex PCR, and TCRdb's table has in-frame clones only and misses some. Of about 100,000 clones listed, around nine tenths are singletons. The starting material was peripheral blood, obtained on day 0 of AZD1222 vaccination. The source is an adult in good health. CDR3s include the opening cysteine and the closing phenylalanine or tryptophan. Each record gives: clone size, D gene, J gene, V gene, CDR3 DNA, CDR3 protein. D genes are given only for firm matches. Clone size is given for some rows only: seen once, a few or many times, or a class if the clone is expanded.

clone_size: few
d_call: .
j_call: TRBJ1-2
v_call: TRBV4-1
cdr3_nt: TGCGCCAGCAGCCAAGAGTACAGGTTGGGCGGCTACACCTTC
cdr3_aa: CASSQEYRLGGYTF

clone_size: .
d_call: TRBD1
j_call: TRBJ1-1
v_call: TRBV3-1/TRBV3-2
cdr3_nt: TGTGCCAGCAGCCCGGGACAGGGTTCCAACACTGAAGCTTTCTTT
cdr3_aa: CASSPGQGSNTEAFF

clone_size: .
d_call: TRBD1
j_call: TRBJ1-1
v_call: TRBV7-9
cdr3_nt: TGTGCCAGCAGCCAACGGGACAGGGGGCTCACTGAAGCTTTCTTT
cdr3_aa: CASSQRDRGLTEAFF

clone_size: .
d_call: .
j_call: TRBJ2-5
v_call: TRBV11-3
cdr3_nt: TGTGCCAGCGGGACACCAGAGACCCAGTACTTC
cdr3_aa: CASGTPETQYF

clone_size: .
d_call: .
j_call: TRBJ1-2
v_call: TRBV15
cdr3_nt: TGTGCCACCAGCAGAGCAGGGGCAGACTATGGCTACACCTTC
cdr3_aa: CATSRAGADYGYTF

clone_size: .
d_call: .
j_call: TRBJ1-5
v_call: TRBV6-4
cdr3_nt: TGTGCCAGTCATAATCAGCCCCAGCATTTT
cdr3_aa: CASHNQPQHF

clone_size: .
d_call: TRBD2
j_call: TRBJ2-3
v_call: TRBV5-1
cdr3_nt: TGCGCCAGCAGCTGGGGACTAGCGGATAGCACAGATACGCAGTATTTT
cdr3_aa: CASSWGLADSTDTQYF

clone_size: .
d_call: .
j_call: TRBJ1-6
v_call: TRBV6-1
cdr3_nt: TGTGCCAGCAGTGAGGCAGCATTTAATTCACCCCTCCACTTT
cdr3_aa: CASSEAAFNSPLHF

clone_size: .
d_call: .
j_call: TRBJ1-3
v_call: TRBV9
cdr3_nt: TGTGCCAGCAGCGTTGGGGACGGGGCCGGAAACACCATATATTTT
cdr3_aa: CASSVGDGAGNTIYF

clone_size: .
d_call: .
j_call: TRBJ1-1
v_call: TRBV11-1
cdr3_nt: TGTGCCAGCAGCTTGTACGGTTCCGGGGTGAACACTGAAGCTTTCTTT
cdr3_aa: CASSLYGSGVNTEAFF

clone_size: .
d_call: TRBD1
j_call: TRBJ1-1
v_call: TRBV18
cdr3_nt: TGTGCCAGCTCACCGCCGGGACAGCGAAACACTGAAGCTTTCTTT
cdr3_aa: CASSPPGQRNTEAFF

clone_size: few
d_call: .
j_call: TRBJ1-2
v_call: TRBV18
cdr3_nt: TGTGCCAGCTCACCACTCTCTTCTAGAGATGGCTACACCTTC
cdr3_aa: CASSPLSSRDGYTF

clone_size: .
d_call: .
j_call: TRBJ1-1
v_call: TRBV5-4
cdr3_nt: TGTGCCAGCAGCTTGGCAGGCAGGGGAGATGAAGCTTTCTTT
cdr3_aa: CASSLAGRGDEAFF

clone_size: .
d_call: TRBD1
j_call: TRBJ2-7
v_call: TRBV11-1
cdr3_nt: TGTGCCAGCAGCTTAATTGTGACAGGGTCCTACGAGCAGTACTTC
cdr3_aa: CASSLIVTGSYEQYF

clone_size: .
d_call: .
j_call: TRBJ1-1
v_call: TRBV28
cdr3_nt: TGTGCCAGCAGTTTCAGGCTTGAAGCTTTCTTT
cdr3_aa: CASSFRLEAFF

clone_size: few
d_call: .
j_call: TRBJ2-7
v_call: TRBV5-1
cdr3_nt: TGCGCCAGCAGCTTGCTGTCGAGCTCCTACGAGCAGTACTTC
cdr3_aa: CASSLLSSSYEQYF

clone_size: .
d_call: .
j_call: TRBJ1-4
v_call: TRBV7-9
cdr3_nt: TGTGCCAGCAGCGGGGCAGAAAACGAAAAACTGTTTTTT
cdr3_aa: CASSGAENEKLFF

clone_size: .
d_call: .
j_call: TRBJ1-1
v_call: TRBV19
cdr3_nt: TGTGCCAGTACTGAAAGGCACATAAACACTGAAGCTTTCTTT
cdr3_aa: CASTERHINTEAFF

clone_size: .
d_call: TRBD2
j_call: TRBJ2-3
v_call: TRBV7-2
cdr3_nt: TGTGCCAGCAGCTTTTCAAGCGGGAGGGTCACCCAAACAGATACGCAGTATTTT
cdr3_aa: CASSFSSGRVTQTDTQYF

clone_size: .
d_call: .
j_call: TRBJ2-1
v_call: TRBV28
cdr3_nt: TGTGCCAGCAGTTTGGGGGCCGGCTACAATGAGCAGTTCTTC
cdr3_aa: CASSLGAGYNEQFF

clone_size: once
d_call: .
j_call: TRBJ1-5
v_call: TRBV6-5
cdr3_nt: TGTGCCAGCAGTACCCGGGACAGCAATCAGCCCCAGCATTTT
cdr3_aa: CASSTRDSNQPQHF

clone_size: .
d_call: TRBD2
j_call: TRBJ2-7
v_call: TRBV18
cdr3_nt: TGTGCCAGCTCATCCCTGTCTAGCGGGAGTAGGAACGAGCAGTACTTC
cdr3_aa: CASSSLSSGSRNEQYF

clone_size: .
d_call: .
j_call: TRBJ2-5
v_call: TRBV15
cdr3_nt: TGTGCCACCAGCAGAGATCCCCAGCCGCAGGAGACCCAGTACTTC
cdr3_aa: CATSRDPQPQETQYF

clone_size: .
d_call: .
j_call: TRBJ2-3
v_call: TRBV18
cdr3_nt: TGTGCCAGCTCACCAAAGTGGCAGGGGGGAACAGATACGCAGTATTTT
cdr3_aa: CASSPKWQGGTDTQYF

clone_size: once
d_call: .
j_call: TRBJ2-1
v_call: TRBV7-9
cdr3_nt: TGTGCCAGCGGTGAGCAGTTCTTC
cdr3_aa: CASGEQFF

clone_size: .
d_call: TRBD1
j_call: TRBJ1-1
v_call: TRBV27
cdr3_nt: TGTGCCAGCAGTTCACCAGGGGGCACTGAAGCTTTCTTT
cdr3_aa: CASSSPGGTEAFF

clone_size: few
d_call: .
j_call: TRBJ1-1
v_call: TRBV9
cdr3_nt: TGTGCCAGCAGCGCCAGGGTCGCGGCGGACACTGAAGCTTTCTTT
cdr3_aa: CASSARVAADTEAFF

clone_size: .
d_call: TRBD2
j_call: TRBJ2-2
v_call: TRBV11-2
cdr3_nt: TGTGCCAGCAGCTTGACTAGCGGATCGAACACCGGGGAGCTGTTTTTT
cdr3_aa: CASSLTSGSNTGELFF

clone_size: once
d_call: TRBD1
j_call: TRBJ2-7
v_call: TRBV7-6
cdr3_nt: TGTGCCAGCAGCCCGACAGGGGGGTCCTCCTACGAGCAGTACTTC
cdr3_aa: CASSPTGGSSYEQYF

clone_size: .
d_call: TRBD1
j_call: TRBJ1-1
v_call: TRBV7-9
cdr3_nt: TGTGCCAGCAGCTTAACGACAGGGCCGACCACTGAAGCTTTCTTT
cdr3_aa: CASSLTTGPTTEAFF

clone_size: .
d_call: TRBD2
j_call: TRBJ2-5
v_call: TRBV15
cdr3_nt: TGTGCCACCAGCAGAGAACTAGCGGGAGGAGAGACCCAGTACTTC
cdr3_aa: CATSRELAGGETQYF

clone_size: .
d_call: .
j_call: TRBJ2-3
v_call: TRBV7-9
cdr3_nt: TGTGCCAGCAGCTTTTACAGTGGTACAGATACGCAGTATTTT
cdr3_aa: CASSFYSGTDTQYF

clone_size: few
d_call: .
j_call: TRBJ2-3
v_call: TRBV18
cdr3_nt: TGTGCCAGCTCACCAAAACGAGGGCCAAGCACAGATACGCAGTATTTT
cdr3_aa: CASSPKRGPSTDTQYF

clone_size: .
d_call: TRBD2
j_call: TRBJ2-1
v_call: TRBV6-1
cdr3_nt: TGTGCCAGCAGTGAAGCCGCCGGACTAGCGTACTTCTACAATGAGCAGTTCTTC
cdr3_aa: CASSEAAGLAYFYNEQFF

clone_size: .
d_call: TRBD1
j_call: TRBJ1-1
v_call: TRBV20-1
cdr3_nt: TGCAGTGCTAGTAGGGACAGGACTTCTGAAGCTTTCTTT
cdr3_aa: CSASRDRTSEAFF

clone_size: .
d_call: .
j_call: TRBJ2-2
v_call: TRBV7-9
cdr3_nt: TGTGCCAGCAGCCCGATGGGGGCCGGGGAGCTGTTTTTT
cdr3_aa: CASSPMGAGELFF

clone_size: .
d_call: TRBD2
j_call: TRBJ2-3
v_call: TRBV5-1
cdr3_nt: TGCGCCAGCAGCCTGACTAGCGGGAGGTGGGGCACAGATACGCAGTATTTT
cdr3_aa: CASSLTSGRWGTDTQYF

clone_size: .
d_call: .
j_call: TRBJ1-3
v_call: TRBV25-1
cdr3_nt: TGTGCCAGCAGTGAAGGAGGGGAGGGAAACACCATATATTTT
cdr3_aa: CASSEGGEGNTIYF

clone_size: .
d_call: .
j_call: TRBJ2-3
v_call: TRBV7-2
cdr3_nt: TGTGCCAGCAGCTTAGCAACGGGACGACCCACAGATACGCAGTATTTT
cdr3_aa: CASSLATGRPTDTQYF

clone_size: .
d_call: .
j_call: TRBJ2-6
v_call: TRBV5-6
cdr3_nt: TGTGCCAGCAGCCCGCTAAAGTCTGGGGCCAACGTCCTGACTTTC
cdr3_aa: CASSPLKSGANVLTF

clone_size: few
d_call: TRBD1
j_call: TRBJ1-3
v_call: TRBV28
cdr3_nt: TGTGCCAGCAGCCGACAGGGGGCATTCTCTGGAAACACCATATATTTT
cdr3_aa: CASSRQGAFSGNTIYF